The entry below describes one T cell receptor beta chain. The antigen is unknown. This sample is drawn from a study of glioma-infiltrating T cells after dendritic cell vaccination. All glioblastoma patients lacked an isocitrate dehydrogenase mutation. The table came from immunoSEQ multiplex PCR; TCRdb's copy has only in-frame clones and leaves some out. Counted here are 35,000 to 40,000 clones, around four fifths occurring once; the ten biggest clones make up about 7.8%. Study observations and caveats: Higher pretreatment TIL content predicted longer progression-free time and survival.

The sample consisted of blood, taken before dendritic cell vaccination. The source is a human donor with glioblastoma.

CDR3 protein: CASIPGLGTEYEQYF. The CDR3 nucleotides read TGTGCCAGCATACCAGGCCTTGGGACAGAGTACGAGCAGTACTTC. The chain uses TRBV2 and TRBJ2-7; TRBD1 agrees at 7 bases. There are 15 residues in the CDR3. Germline V CDR1 and CDR2: SNHLY, FYNNEI. The V gene end was trimmed by 7 bases and the J gene end by 4 bases; junction bases not matched to a gene: 13.